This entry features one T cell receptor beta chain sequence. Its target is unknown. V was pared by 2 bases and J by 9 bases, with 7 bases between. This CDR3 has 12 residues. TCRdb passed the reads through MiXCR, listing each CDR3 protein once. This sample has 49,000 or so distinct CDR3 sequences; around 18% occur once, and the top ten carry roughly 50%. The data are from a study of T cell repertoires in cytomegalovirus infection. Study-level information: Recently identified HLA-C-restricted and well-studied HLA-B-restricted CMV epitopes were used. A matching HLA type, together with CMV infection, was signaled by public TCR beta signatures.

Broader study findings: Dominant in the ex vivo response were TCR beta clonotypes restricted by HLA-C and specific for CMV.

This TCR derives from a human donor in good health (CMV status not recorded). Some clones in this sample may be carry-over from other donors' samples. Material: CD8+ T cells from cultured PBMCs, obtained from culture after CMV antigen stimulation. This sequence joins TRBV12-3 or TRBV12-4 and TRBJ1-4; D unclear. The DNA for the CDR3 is TGTGCCAGCAGTTTACCGCAGCAAAAACTGTTTTTT. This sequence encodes CASSLPQQKLFF.